This TCR beta chain was documented in a study of patients and donors after allogeneic stem cell transplantation. The CDR3 contains 13 residues. Trimming removed 8 bases from V and 3 bases from J, with 13 bases in between. The germline gives CDR1 MNHNS, CDR2 SASEGT. From the RT-PCR reads, TCRdb called clonotypes with MiXCR, one entry per CDR3 protein. The table shows under 30,000 distinct CDR3 sequences, with more than 8% occurring only once. This TCR was sampled from a human donor who was either an allogeneic HSCT recipient or a stem cell or donor lymphocyte infusion donor (not recorded which). It is not recorded whose cells these are; they may come from a transplant donor. The chain links TRBV6-1 to TRBJ1-2; D is ambiguous. The specimen was blood, either unsorted or a sorted T cell fraction (not recorded which). The CDR3 here is CASRPQDHYGYTF. CDR3 DNA: TGTGCCAGCCGCCCCCAGGACCACTATGGCTACACCTTC.